Given below is one T cell receptor (beta chain) in context. These data come from a study of cytomegalovirus exposure and HLA in healthy donors. Primers: 60 Vbeta forward and 13 Jbeta reverse. The assay was immunoSEQ multiplex PCR, and TCRdb's table has in-frame clones only and misses some. The table has 70,000 or so clones, 70% to 90% seen once. The V end was cut by 4 bases, the J end by 4 bases, with 11 bases between. The CDR3 loop spans 13 amino acids. Germline V gene data show CDR1 as SGDLS and CDR2 as YYNGEE. This TCR came from a woman in her thirties in good health and CMV-seronegative. Sequenced sample: PBMCs. V is TRBV9 and J is TRBJ2-5; D might be TRBD2 (5 bases). Here the CDR3 DNA reads TGTGCCAGCAGCAGAGGGCCCGGAGAGACCCAGTACTTC. Amino acids: CASSRGPGETQYF.